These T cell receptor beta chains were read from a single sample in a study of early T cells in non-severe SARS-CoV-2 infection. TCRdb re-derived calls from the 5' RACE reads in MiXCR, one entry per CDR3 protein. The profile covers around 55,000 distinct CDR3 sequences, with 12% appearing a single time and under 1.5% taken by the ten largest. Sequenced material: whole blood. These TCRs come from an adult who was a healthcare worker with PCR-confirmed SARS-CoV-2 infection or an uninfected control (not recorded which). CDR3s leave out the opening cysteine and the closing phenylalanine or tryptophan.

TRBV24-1,ATSDLQSNEQF
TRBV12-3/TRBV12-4,ASSPGLTKGDTEAF
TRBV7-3,ASSLKGDRRSAAF
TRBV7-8,ASSSGQASTDTQY
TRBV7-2,ASSLAVTGANVLT
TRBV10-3,ATASGTYNEQF
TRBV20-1,SARAPGVVKNIQY
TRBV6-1,ASSEESGGFHEQY
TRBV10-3,ASHRASNTEAF
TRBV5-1,ASSPGQVEYGYT
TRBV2,ASRLDGRTEAF
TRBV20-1,SARLAGRESQY
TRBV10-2,ASRWGSGETDTQY
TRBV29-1,STRPNNEQF
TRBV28,ASSFWTGPEKTQY
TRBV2,ASSHPAPGDQY
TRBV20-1,SARERAGVFLETQY
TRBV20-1,SARTTGEQPQH
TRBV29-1,SGGTSGVWQF
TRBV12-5,ASGLNYEQY
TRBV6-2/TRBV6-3,ASSSQARITFGDNEQF
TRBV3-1,ASSPGPNYGYT
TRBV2,ASSVDHYEQY
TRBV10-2,ASSEGRGIEKLF
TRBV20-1,SAIQQGTYNSPLH
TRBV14,ASAPVGSYNEQF
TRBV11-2,ASSLEVTGELF
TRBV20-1,SAGDRRGNQPQH
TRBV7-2,ASTTPRGRLENIGYT
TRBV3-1,ASSLSDEQF
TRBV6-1,ASSEVEEALAHSPLH
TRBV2,ASSETLSSTGRYGYT
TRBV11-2,ASSLDPAGTQY
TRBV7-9,ASSKQTGQHVAGELF
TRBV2,ASSEPSPRY
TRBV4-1,ASSQDPGRLTEAF
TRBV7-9,ASSLPGRSYEQY
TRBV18,ASSPRNGGSHNEQF
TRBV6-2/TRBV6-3,ASSEGAHSPLH
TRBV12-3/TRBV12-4,ASSFGTSGGFGETQY